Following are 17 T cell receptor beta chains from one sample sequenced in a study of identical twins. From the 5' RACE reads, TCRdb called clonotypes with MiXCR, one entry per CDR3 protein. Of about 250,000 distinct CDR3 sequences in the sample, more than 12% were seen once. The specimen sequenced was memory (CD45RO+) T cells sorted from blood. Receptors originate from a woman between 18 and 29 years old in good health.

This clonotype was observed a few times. The CDR3 coding sequence is TGTGCCAGCAGTTACTCGAGAGGACAGGGTTTAGTCGGCTACACCTTC. Encoded protein: CASSYSRGQGLVGYTF. The rearrangement joins TRBV6-5 to TRBJ1-2; 8 positions agree with TRBD1. Per the germline V gene, CDR1 is MNHEY and CDR2 is SVGAGI. V lost 0 bases, J lost 8 bases, and 11 bases stayed unmatched. This CDR3 has 16 residues.

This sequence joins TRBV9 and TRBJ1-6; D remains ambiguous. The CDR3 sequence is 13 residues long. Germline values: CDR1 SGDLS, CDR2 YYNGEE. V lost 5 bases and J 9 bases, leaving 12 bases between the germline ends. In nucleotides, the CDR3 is TGTGCCAGCAGTGATACACCAGGTTCACCCCTCCACTTT. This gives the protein CASSDTPGSPLHF. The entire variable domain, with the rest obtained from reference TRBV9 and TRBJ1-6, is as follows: DSGVTQTPKHLITATGQRVTLRCSPRSGDLSVYWYQQSLDQGLQFLIQYYNGEERAKGNILERFSAQQFPDLHSELNLSSLELGDSALYFCASSDTPGSPLHFGNGTRLTVT.

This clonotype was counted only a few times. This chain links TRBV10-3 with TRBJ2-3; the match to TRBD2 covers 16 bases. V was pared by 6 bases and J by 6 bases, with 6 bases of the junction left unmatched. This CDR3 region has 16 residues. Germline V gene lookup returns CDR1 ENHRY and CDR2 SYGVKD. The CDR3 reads CAISSGTSGGEDTQYF. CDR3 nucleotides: TGTGCCATCAGCTCCGGGACTAGCGGGGGGGAGGATACGCAGTATTTT.

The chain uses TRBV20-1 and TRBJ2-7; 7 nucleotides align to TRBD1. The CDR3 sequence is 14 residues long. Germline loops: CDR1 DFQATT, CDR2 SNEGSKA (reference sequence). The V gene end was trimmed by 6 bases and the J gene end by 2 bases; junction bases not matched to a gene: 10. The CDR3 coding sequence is TGCAGTGCCTATTACAGGGGCCCTACCTACGAGCAGTACTTC. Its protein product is CSAYYRGPTYEQYF.

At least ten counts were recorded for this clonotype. CDR3 DNA: TGTGCCAGCAGAAGGACAGGGGGCCGCTCACCCCTCCACTTT. This gives the protein CASRRTGGRSPLHF. This chain uses TRBV12-3 or TRBV12-4 with TRBJ1-6, with TRBD1 identical over 11 bases. Trimming cost V 6 bases and J 10 bases; bases outside gene matches: 5. CDR3 size: 14 residues.

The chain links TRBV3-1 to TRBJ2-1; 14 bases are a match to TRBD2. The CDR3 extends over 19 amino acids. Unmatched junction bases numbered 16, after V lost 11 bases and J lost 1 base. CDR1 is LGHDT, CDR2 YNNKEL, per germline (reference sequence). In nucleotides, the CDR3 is TGTGCCTTCAGTTCCCCAGGGACTAGCGGGAGAGGGTCCTACAATGAGCAGTTCTTC. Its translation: CAFSSPGTSGRGSYNEQFF.

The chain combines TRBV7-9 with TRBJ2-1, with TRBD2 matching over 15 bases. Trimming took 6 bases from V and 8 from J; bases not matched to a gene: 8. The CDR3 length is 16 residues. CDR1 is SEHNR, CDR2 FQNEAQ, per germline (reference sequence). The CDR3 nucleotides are TGTGCCAGCAGACTCGGACTAGCGGGAGGGGCGGATGAGCAGTTCTTC. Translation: CASRLGLAGGADEQFF.

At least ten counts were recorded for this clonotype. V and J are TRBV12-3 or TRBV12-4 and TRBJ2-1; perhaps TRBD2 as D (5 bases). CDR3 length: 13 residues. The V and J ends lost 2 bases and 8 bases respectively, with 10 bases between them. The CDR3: CASSLNEEDEQFF. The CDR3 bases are TGTGCCAGCAGTTTAAATGAGGAGGATGAGCAGTTCTTC.

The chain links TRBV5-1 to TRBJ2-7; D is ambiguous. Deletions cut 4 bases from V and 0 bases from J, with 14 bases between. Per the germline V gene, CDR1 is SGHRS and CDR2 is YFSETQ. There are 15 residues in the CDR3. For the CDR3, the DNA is TGCGCCAGCAGCCCCGAGATTGGCCCCTCCTACGAGCAGTACTTC. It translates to CASSPEIGPSYEQYF.

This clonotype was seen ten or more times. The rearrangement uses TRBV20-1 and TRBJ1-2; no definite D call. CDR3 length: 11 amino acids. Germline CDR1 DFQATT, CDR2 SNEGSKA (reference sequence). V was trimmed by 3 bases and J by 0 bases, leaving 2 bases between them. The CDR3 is CSARTNYGYTF. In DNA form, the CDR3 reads TGCAGTGCTAGGACTAACTATGGCTACACCTTC.

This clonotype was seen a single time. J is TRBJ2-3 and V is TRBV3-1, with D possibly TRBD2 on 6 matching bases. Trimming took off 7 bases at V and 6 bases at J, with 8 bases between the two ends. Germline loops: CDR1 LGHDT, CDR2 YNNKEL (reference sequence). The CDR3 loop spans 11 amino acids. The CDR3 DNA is TGTGCCAGCATTGGGGGGGATACGCAGTATTTT. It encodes CASIGGDTQYF.

CDR3 in amino acids: CASSFARQTTGELFF. CDR3 nucleotide sequence: TGTGCCAGCAGTTTCGCGAGACAGACCACCGGGGAGCTGTTTTTT. The chain links TRBV12-3 or TRBV12-4 to TRBJ2-2; TRBD1 might be the D (5 bases). This CDR3 is built from 15 residues. V lost 3 bases to trimming and J lost 4 bases, with 12 bases between them.

DNA for the CDR3: TGTGCCAGCAGCTTAGGACGGGAGAAATTGGAGCTGTTTTTT. It is translated as CASSLGREKLELFF. The gene calls are TRBV7-9 and TRBJ2-2; TRBD2 is a possible D gene (6 bases). V was cut by 1 base and J by 10 bases, with 13 bases left in between. Germline values: CDR1 SEHNR, CDR2 FQNEAQ (reference sequence). The CDR3 extends over 14 amino acids.

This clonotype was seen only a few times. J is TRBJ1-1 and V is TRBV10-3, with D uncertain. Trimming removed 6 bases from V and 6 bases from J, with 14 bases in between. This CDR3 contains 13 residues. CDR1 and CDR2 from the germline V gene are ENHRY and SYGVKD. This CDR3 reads CAIRRPQSPEAFF. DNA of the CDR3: TGTGCCATCAGGCGGCCGCAATCCCCTGAAGCTTTCTTT.

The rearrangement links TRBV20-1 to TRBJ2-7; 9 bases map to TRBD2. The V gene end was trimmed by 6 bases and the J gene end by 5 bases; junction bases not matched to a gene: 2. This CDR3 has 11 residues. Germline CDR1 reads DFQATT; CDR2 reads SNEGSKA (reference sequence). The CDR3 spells CSARLADEQYF. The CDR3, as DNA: TGCAGTGCCAGACTAGCGGACGAGCAGTACTTC.

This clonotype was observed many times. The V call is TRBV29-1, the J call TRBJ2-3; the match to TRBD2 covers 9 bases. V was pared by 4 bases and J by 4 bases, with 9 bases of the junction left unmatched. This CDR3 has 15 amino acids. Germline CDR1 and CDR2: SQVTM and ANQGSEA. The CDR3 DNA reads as TGCAGCGTTGCGGGTAGCGGGAGTAGGGCAGATACGCAGTATTTT. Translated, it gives CSVAGSGSRADTQYF.

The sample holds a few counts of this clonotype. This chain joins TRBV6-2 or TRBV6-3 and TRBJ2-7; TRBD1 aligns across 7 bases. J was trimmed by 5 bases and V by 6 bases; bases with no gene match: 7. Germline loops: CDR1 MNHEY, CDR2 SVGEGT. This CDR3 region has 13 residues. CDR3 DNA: TGTGCCAGCAGAACCCAGGGGGTGGACGAGCAGTACTTC. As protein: CASRTQGVDEQYF.